This TCR beta chain was identified during a study of CD8+CD57+ T cells in acquired aplastic anemia. There are 15 residues in the CDR3. Unmatched junction bases numbered 8, after V lost 6 bases and J lost 3 bases. From germline, CDR1 is MNHEY and CDR2 SVGEGT. Template material for TCR beta VDJ and CDR3 profiling consisted of genomic DNA. MiXCR, run by TCRdb on the reads, gives a single entry per CDR3 protein. The sample holds around 200,000 distinct CDR3 sequences, roughly half seen once. Of note for this clonotype: A read error is possible here, since a much larger clone lies one base away. This is likely a read error, given that the CDR3 carries no conserved phenylalanine or tryptophan at its end.

The clonotype was recovered from a human donor in good health, serving as a control. Material: sorted CD4+, CD8+, or CD8+CD57+ T cells (not recorded which) from PBMCs. V and J are TRBV6-2 or TRBV6-3 and TRBJ1-2; 9 bases line up with TRBD1. This chain's CDR3 is CASSPGQGLYYGYTL. Here the CDR3 DNA reads TGTGCCAGCAGCCCTGGACAGGGGCTATACTATGGCTACACCCTC.